These T cell receptor beta chains were read from a single sample in a study of blood T cell repertoires in COVID-19. Generated by immunoSEQ multiplex PCR, the TCRdb table keeps only in-frame clones and is missing some. Here the sample spans over 140,000 clones, 75% to 80% being singletons. Material for sequencing was PBMCs or T cells enriched from blood (not recorded which). The receptors shown here come from a woman aged 45-59 years who had recovered from COVID-19. Both conserved end residues are part of each CDR3. The D gene is left open where the match is weak. Clone size is not always given. Where it is, it says once, few, many or a class for expanded clones.

clone size | J gene | V gene | D gene | CDR3 DNA | CDR3 protein
NA | TRBJ1-1 | TRBV30 | NA | TGTGCCTGGAGCCCCTTGGGCTGGCAGTCCCTGAACACTGAAGCTTTCTTT | CAWSPLGWQSLNTEAFF
NA | TRBJ1-5 | TRBV19 | TRBD1 | TGTGCCAGTAGTACTCAGGACAGGGTGGGCAATCAGCCCCAGCATTTT | CASSTQDRVGNQPQHF
NA | TRBJ1-2 | TRBV5-1 | NA | TGCGCCAGCAGCTTGGCCCTTAATGGAGGTTATGGCTACACCTTC | CASSLALNGGYGYTF
NA | TRBJ1-2 | TRBV29-1 | NA | TGCAGCGTTACCGGGGGGTCTAACTATGGCTACACCTTC | CSVTGGSNYGYTF
few | TRBJ1-2 | TRBV6-5 | TRBD1 | TGTGCCAGCAGTTACGGACAGGGGTTTAGGTTCGGCTACACCTTC | CASSYGQGFRFGYTF
NA | TRBJ2-5 | TRBV7-8 | TRBD1 | TGTGCCAGCAGCCCGGACAGGGTCCAAGAGACCCAGTACTTC | CASSPDRVQETQYF
once | TRBJ1-3 | TRBV19 | TRBD1 | TGTGCCAGTAAAAGGACAGGGAATCGCTCTGGAAACACCATATATTTT | CASKRTGNRSGNTIYF
NA | TRBJ2-4 | TRBV7-8 | TRBD2 | TGTGCCAGCAGCCCCAAGCTAGCGGGAGTGGGAAACATTCAGTACTTC | CASSPKLAGVGNIQYF
NA | TRBJ1-3 | TRBV9 | NA | TGTGCCAGCAGCGTAGAAGGACAAAGAAACACCATATATTTT | CASSVEGQRNTIYF
once | TRBJ1-2 | TRBV27 | TRBD1 | TGTGCCAGCAGTTTAATCGGACAGGGAAGGAATAACTATGGCTACACCTTC | CASSLIGQGRNNYGYTF
NA | TRBJ2-3 | TRBV3-1/TRBV3-2 | TRBD2 | TGTGCCAGCAGCCCTTTAATTCATAGCGGGAGGGCCGGAGATACGCAGTATTTT | CASSPLIHSGRAGDTQYF
NA | TRBJ1-1 | TRBV18 | NA | TGTGCCAGCTCACCAACGGCAAGGGGAGGCACTGAAGCTTTCTTT | CASSPTARGGTEAFF
once | TRBJ2-2 | TRBV5-1 | NA | TGCGCCAGCAGCTTGGATTTCGAAGGGGGCGGGGAGCTGTTTTTT | CASSLDFEGGGELFF
once | TRBJ1-2 | TRBV2 | NA | TGTGCCAGCAGTGTCCTACAGGGAGAGTATGGCTACACCTTC | CASSVLQGEYGYTF
NA | TRBJ2-5 | TRBV11-3 | TRBD1 | TGTGCCAGCAGCTTACACTCGACAGGGACGGAGACCCAGTACTTC | CASSLHSTGTETQYF
NA | TRBJ1-5 | TRBV19 | TRBD1 | TGTGCCAGTACCAAGGGGGCGCAACAGCCCCAGCATTTT | CASTKGAQQPQHF
NA | TRBJ1-6 | TRBV7-9 | NA | TGTGCCAGCAGCTCGATAACCGGGTTAGGTTCACCCCTCCACTTT | CASSSITGLGSPLHF